A selection of T cell receptor beta chains follows, all from one sample in a study of T cell responses to AZD1222 COVID-19 vaccine. Assay: immunoSEQ multiplex PCR; the TCRdb copy retains only in-frame clones and omits some. This repertoire shows 150,000 to 200,000 clones, approximately 95% found once; its top ten account for 3% to 5%. The starting material was peripheral blood, obtained on day 0 of AZD1222 vaccination. Receptor source: an adult in good health. The CDR3 runs from the conserved cysteine through the conserved F or W. The D gene is left open where the match is weak. Clone size is not always given. Where it is, it says once, few, many or a class for expanded clones.

d_call clone_size j_call v_call cdr3_nt cdr3_aa
. few TRBJ2-7 TRBV11-2 TGTGCCAGCAGCTTAGATCGGCGGATCGGGCAGTACTTC CASSLDRRIGQYF
. . TRBJ2-1 TRBV6-5 TGTGCCAGCAGTCCCACAGGGTATGAGCAGTTCTTC CASSPTGYEQFF
. once TRBJ1-1 TRBV7-9 TGTGCCAGCAGCCCGATGGGAGTGAACACTGAAGCTTTCTTT CASSPMGVNTEAFF
TRBD1 few TRBJ1-1 TRBV7-2 TGTGCCAGCAGCTTATCGGCAGGGGGCACTGAAGCTTTCTTT CASSLSAGGTEAFF
. . TRBJ2-2 TRBV19 TGTGCCAGTAGTACCATGGGGCGGGGCGAGCTGTTTTTT CASSTMGRGELFF
. . TRBJ2-7 TRBV5-8 TGTGCCAGCAGCGCCCCCGCGTTC CASSAPAF
TRBD2 . TRBJ2-5 TRBV3-1/TRBV3-2 TGTGCCAGCAGCCACGGTAGCGGGGGGGCGGAGACCCAGTACTTC CASSHGSGGAETQYF
. . TRBJ2-5 TRBV18 TGTGCCAGCTCACGGGACGAGAGGGAGACCCAGTACTTC CASSRDERETQYF
. . TRBJ1-6 TRBV9 TGTGCCAGCAATTTGGTTGATAATTCACCCCTCCACTTT CASNLVDNSPLHF
TRBD1 . TRBJ1-2 TRBV6-1 TGTGCCAGCAGTGAACCGGGACAGGGAGTCTATGGCTACACCTTC CASSEPGQGVYGYTF
. . TRBJ2-7 TRBV29-1 TGCAGCGTTGGGCAGGGTTGGGGTTTCGAGCAGTACTTC CSVGQGWGFEQYF
TRBD2 . TRBJ2-7 TRBV27 TGTGCCAGCAGGATACTAGCGGGAGACGAGCAGTACTTC CASRILAGDEQYF
. . TRBJ1-1 TRBV30 TGTGCCTGGAGCACTGACAGTATGGAAGCTTTCTTT CAWSTDSMEAFF
. . TRBJ2-1 TRBV10-3 TGTGCCTCGGAGGGAGAGCCAGGAATCAATGAGCAGTTCTTC CASEGEPGINEQFF
. . TRBJ1-6 TRBV4-1 TGCGCCAGCAGCCAAGGGGCAACGCCCCTCCACTTT CASSQGATPLHF
TRBD1 . TRBJ1-4 TRBV5-1 TGCGCCAGCAGCTTGGCCTGGGGACAGGGGAATGAAAAACTGTTTTTT CASSLAWGQGNEKLFF
. once TRBJ1-4 TRBV7-9 TGTGCCAGCAGCTTCGAGGGTGGGGATGAAAAACTGTTTTTT CASSFEGGDEKLFF
. . TRBJ1-1 TRBV19 TGTGCCAGCGGCGCGGGGTTAGGGACTGAAGCTTTCTTT CASGAGLGTEAFF
. many TRBJ2-1 TRBV7-9 TGTGCCAGCACCAGGGAGGTTTACAATGAGCAGTTCTTC CASTREVYNEQFF
. . TRBJ1-2 TRBV12-5 TGTGCTAGTGCCGAAGGAGTCCGTCACTATGGCTACACCTTC CASAEGVRHYGYTF
. . TRBJ1-2 TRBV6-5 TGTGCCAGCAGTTCCCGACAGTATGGCTACACCTTC CASSSRQYGYTF
. once TRBJ1-1 TRBV12-3/TRBV12-4 TGTGCCAGCACCAGTGACTTGAACACTGAAGCTTTCTTT CASTSDLNTEAFF
TRBD1 few TRBJ2-2 TRBV19 TGTGCCAGTCGAGGACAGGGAGGCACCGGGGAGCTGTTTTTT CASRGQGGTGELFF
. . TRBJ1-5 TRBV28 TGTGCCAGCAGCCCGAGCGGTGAGAACAATCAGCCCCAGCATTTT CASSPSGENNQPQHF
TRBD1 . TRBJ2-1 TRBV6-5 TGTGCCAGCAGCCGATCGGTAGGGGGCGCTAGGGAGCAGTTCTTC CASSRSVGGAREQFF
. . TRBJ2-7 TRBV30 TGTGCCTGGAGGAGGGACACTTCATCCTACGAGCAGTACTTC CAWRRDTSSYEQYF
. few TRBJ1-2 TRBV7-9 TGTGCCAGCAGCGGGAGTACGACTAACTATGGCTACACCTTC CASSGSTTNYGYTF
TRBD1 . TRBJ1-2 TRBV28 TGTGCCAGCATCACAGGGGGCGCATATGGCTACACCTTC CASITGGAYGYTF
TRBD1 once TRBJ1-2 TRBV7-9 TGTGCCAGCAGTTCCGGGGACAGCCACCTTAACTATGGCTACACCTTC CASSSGDSHLNYGYTF
. . TRBJ2-4 TRBV5-1 TGCGCCAGCAGCTTCGGCAGGACTAAAAACATTCAGTACTTC CASSFGRTKNIQYF
. . TRBJ2-3 TRBV5-1 TGCGCCAGCAGCCCTCTTAGCGCTTCGACAGATACGCAGTATTTT CASSPLSASTDTQYF
TRBD2 . TRBJ2-4 TRBV30 TGTGCTGAGAGCCGACCTGCGGGAGGGCGGAACATTCAGTACTTC CAESRPAGGRNIQYF
TRBD1 . TRBJ2-7 TRBV27 TGTGCCAGCAGTCCCCCGGAATCCGGGGACAGGAGAAAATACGGGATCTACGAGCAGTACTTC CASSPPESGDRRKYGIYEQYF
TRBD2 . TRBJ2-3 TRBV7-9 TGTGCCAGCAGTCCTCCTAGCGGTTCGTTCACAGATACGCAGTATTTT CASSPPSGSFTDTQYF
. once TRBJ2-3 TRBV11-2 TGTGCCAGCAGCTTTCAACTACTAGGAACGGCAGATACGCAGTATTTT CASSFQLLGTADTQYF
TRBD1 . TRBJ1-2 TRBV6-5 TGTGCCAGCAGCGTCGACAGGGCTCCTTATGGCTACACCTTC CASSVDRAPYGYTF
. . TRBJ1-3 TRBV12-5 TGTGCTAGTGGTTTGGCCCTTGGGTCGGACACCATATATTTT CASGLALGSDTIYF
. few TRBJ1-2 TRBV6-1 TGTGCCAGCAGTGAAGAGGGTTCGTATGGCTACACCTTC CASSEEGSYGYTF
. . TRBJ1-2 TRBV2 TGTGCCAGCAAACCACAGGGTTCTGGCTACACCTTC CASKPQGSGYTF
. . TRBJ2-7 TRBV7-2 TGTGCCAGCAGCCGCTCGGGGGGCGGGTACGAGCAGTACTTC CASSRSGGGYEQYF
. . TRBJ2-1 TRBV11-2 TGTGCCAGCAGCTTTTCCGAGGGAGGACTTGGTGAGCAGTTCTTC CASSFSEGGLGEQFF
TRBD1 . TRBJ2-5 TRBV7-8 TGTGCCAGCAGCTTCAGCAGGCTCCCGGGACCCAGGGGGGAGACCCAGTACTTC CASSFSRLPGPRGETQYF
TRBD1 . TRBJ1-2 TRBV19 TGTGCCAGTAGTCGGGACAGAGCTAACTATGGCTACACCTTC CASSRDRANYGYTF
TRBD1 . TRBJ2-7 TRBV12-3/TRBV12-4 TGTGCCAGCAGCCCGACAGGGGTCCACGAGCAGTACTTC CASSPTGVHEQYF
. . TRBJ2-2 TRBV3-1/TRBV3-2 TGTGCCAGCAGCTCTTCTCCCAGGGAGCTGTTTTTT CASSSSPRELFF
TRBD1 . TRBJ1-6 TRBV29-1 TGCAGCGTTTTACAGGGGGAGGGTTCACCCCTCCACTTT CSVLQGEGSPLHF
. . TRBJ1-2 TRBV19 TGTGCCAGTAGTATATCATCAGGGGCGAACTATGGCTACACCTTC CASSISSGANYGYTF
TRBD1 . TRBJ2-7 TRBV10-2 TGCGCCAGCAGCCTCGGACAGGGGTTGTACGAGCAGTACTTC CASSLGQGLYEQYF
TRBD1 . TRBJ1-4 TRBV18 TGTGCCAGCTCACCACAGGGGACAGGGGTTGAAAAACTGTTTTTT CASSPQGTGVEKLFF
TRBD1 . TRBJ1-2 TRBV19 TGTGCCAGTAGTATGCGGACAGGGGACGGCTACACCTTC CASSMRTGDGYTF
. few TRBJ2-1 TRBV5-1 TGCGCCAGCAGCCCGGTGGACGGCGGGGTGGCCTACAATGAGCAGTTCTTC CASSPVDGGVAYNEQFF
. . TRBJ2-1 TRBV6-1 TGTGCCAGCCGTGCCGGGGGGCTCGCGGCCTGGGATGAGCAGTTCTTC CASRAGGLAAWDEQFF
. . TRBJ1-1 TRBV19 TGTGCCAGTAGTATTGGGGGCGCTGAAGCTTTCTTT CASSIGGAEAFF